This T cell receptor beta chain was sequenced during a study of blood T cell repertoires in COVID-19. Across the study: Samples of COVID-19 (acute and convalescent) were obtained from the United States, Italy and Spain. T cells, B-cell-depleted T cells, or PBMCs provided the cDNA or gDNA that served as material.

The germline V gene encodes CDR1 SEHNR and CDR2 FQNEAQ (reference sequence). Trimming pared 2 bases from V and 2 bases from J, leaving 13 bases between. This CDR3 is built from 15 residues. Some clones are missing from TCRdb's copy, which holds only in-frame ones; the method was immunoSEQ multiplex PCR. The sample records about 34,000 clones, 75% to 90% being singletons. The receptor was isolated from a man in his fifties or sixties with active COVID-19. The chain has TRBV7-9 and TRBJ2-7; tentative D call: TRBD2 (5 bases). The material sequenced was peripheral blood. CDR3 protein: CASSLSDRGTYEQYF. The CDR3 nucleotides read TGTGCCAGCAGCTTATCGGATCGGGGTACCTACGAGCAGTACTTC. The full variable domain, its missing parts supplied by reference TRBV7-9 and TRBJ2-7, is DTGVSQNPRHKITKRGQNVTFRCDPISEHNRLYWYRQTLGQGPEFLTYFQNEAQLEKSRLLSDRFSAERPKGSFSTLEIQRTEQGDSAMYLCASSLSDRGTYEQYFGPGTRLTVT.